Listed below are T cell receptor beta chains from one sample, sequenced in a study of T-cell reconstitution after alpha-beta-depleted transplantation in children. TCRdb ran MiXCR on the PCR reads and lists one entry per CDR3 protein. The profile covers about 410,000 distinct CDR3 sequences, with around 21% appearing a single time and around 4% taken by the ten largest. The specimen comprised PBMCs from the stem cell graft donor, sampled from the stem cell graft. These receptors all come from a human donor who donated a stem cell graft to a child with acute myeloid leukemia. The CDR3 runs from the conserved cysteine through the conserved F or W. Each record gives: J gene, V gene, clone size, CDR3 length, D gene, CDR3 protein, CDR3 DNA. D genes are given only for firm matches. Not every row has a clone size; where given, it reads once, few, many or a size class.

>TRBJ2-3|TRBV20-1|NA|13|NA
CSRTRQGTDTQYF
TGCTCTCGAACCCGTCAGGGCACAGATACGCAGTATTTT
>TRBJ2-1|TRBV28|few|13|NA
CASSHGGYNEQFF
TGTGCCAGCAGTCACGGGGGTTACAATGAGCAGTTCTTC
>TRBJ1-4|TRBV7-6|few|15|NA
CASSPKIATNEKLFF
TGTGCCAGCAGTCCCAAGATTGCAACTAATGAAAAACTGTTTTTT
>TRBJ2-7|TRBV20-1|few|13|NA
CSASLGQSYEQYF
TGCAGTGCTAGTCTTGGGCAGTCCTACGAGCAGTACTTC
>TRBJ1-5|TRBV20-1|many|15|NA
CSARNEGRAGQPQHF
TGCAGTGCTAGGAACGAGGGCAGGGCTGGTCAGCCCCAGCATTTT
>TRBJ1-4|TRBV4-1|NA|15|TRBD1
CASSQPGQTNEKLFF
TGCGCCAGCAGCCAGCCGGGACAGACTAATGAAAAACTGTTTTTT
>TRBJ2-7|TRBV20-1|NA|14|NA
CSPTNPSKAYEQYF
TGCAGTCCGACGAACCCTTCCAAAGCCTACGAGCAGTACTTC
>TRBJ2-1|TRBV3-1|NA|16|TRBD2
CASSQEPAGDYNEQFF
TGTGCCAGCAGCCAAGAACCAGCGGGAGATTACAATGAGCAGTTCTTC
>TRBJ2-2|TRBV4-2|many|16|NA
CASSQETAANTGELFF
TGTGCCAGCAGCCAAGAGACGGCAGCGAACACCGGGGAGCTGTTTTTT
>TRBJ2-7|TRBV5-6|NA|14|NA
CASSLVGGEYEQYF
TGTGCCAGCAGCTTGGTGGGGGGCGAGTACGAGCAGTACTTC
>TRBJ2-2|TRBV25-1|few|16|TRBD1
CASSDPRGRDTGELFF
TGTGCCAGCAGTGACCCCAGGGGGCGAGACACCGGGGAGCTGTTTTTT
>TRBJ1-2|TRBV6-5|few|14|NA
CASTLEYSNYGYTF
TGTGCCAGCACCCTGGAGTACTCTAACTATGGCTACACCTTC
>TRBJ1-2|TRBV25-1|few|14|NA
CASRPQGRDYGYTF
TGTGCCAGCAGACCACAGGGAAGGGACTATGGCTACACCTTC
>TRBJ1-5|TRBV25-1|few|13|NA
CASSEMGQLPQHF
TGTGCCAGCAGTGAAATGGGGCAACTGCCCCAGCATTTT
>TRBJ2-1|TRBV5-1|NA|13|NA
CASSSRGNNEQFF
TGCGCCAGCAGCTCCCGGGGAAACAATGAGCAGTTCTTC
>TRBJ1-5|TRBV20-1|NA|14|NA
CSASDFERDQPQHF
TGCAGTGCTAGTGATTTCGAGAGGGATCAGCCCCAGCATTTT
>TRBJ1-2|TRBV7-9|few|15|TRBD1
CASSLSGGENYGYTF
TGTGCCAGCAGCTTATCAGGGGGCGAAAACTATGGCTACACCTTC
>TRBJ2-2|TRBV29-1|NA|17|NA
CSVVLSPILRDTGELFF
TGCAGCGTTGTCCTTTCTCCGATTCTCCGTGACACCGGGGAGCTGTTTTTT
>TRBJ2-7|TRBV20-1|few|16|TRBD2
CSANQLTGLAAYEQYF
TGCAGTGCAAACCAGTTGACGGGACTAGCAGCGTACGAGCAGTACTTC
>TRBJ1-5|TRBV29-1|NA|15|TRBD1
CSGDREDYSNQPQHF
TGCAGCGGGGACAGGGAGGATTATAGCAATCAGCCCCAGCATTTT
>TRBJ2-5|TRBV10-3|few|18|NA
CAISDPGQGGRLQETQYF
TGTGCCATCAGTGACCCCGGACAGGGAGGGAGACTTCAAGAGACCCAGTACTTC
>TRBJ2-7|TRBV7-2|few|14|NA
CASSSPGYHYEQYF
TGTGCCAGCAGCTCCCCCGGCTACCACTACGAGCAGTACTTC
>TRBJ2-3|TRBV20-1|NA|17|TRBD2
CSARDGGTSGSTDTQYF
TGCAGTGCTAGAGATGGGGGGACTAGCGGTAGCACAGATACGCAGTATTTT
>TRBJ2-7|TRBV24-1|once|13|NA
CATSDFSGYEQYF
TGTGCCACCAGTGATTTTAGCGGCTACGAGCAGTACTTC
>TRBJ2-7|TRBV5-4|NA|15|NA
CASSLEAGQWGEQYF
TGTGCCAGCAGCTTGGAGGCAGGGCAATGGGGCGAGCAGTACTTC
>TRBJ2-7|TRBV20-1|few|13|NA
CSARDQLSYEQYF
TGCAGTGCCCGGGACCAACTCTCCTACGAGCAGTACTTC
>TRBJ2-2|TRBV4-3|NA|15|NA
CASSQESQRTGELFF
TGCGCCAGCAGCCAAGAGTCCCAGAGGACCGGGGAGCTGTTTTTT
>TRBJ2-1|TRBV29-1|NA|12|NA
CSVDGPWDEQFF
TGCAGCGTAGACGGGCCTTGGGATGAGCAGTTCTTC
>TRBJ2-1|TRBV12-3/TRBV12-4|NA|12|NA
CASSWDYNEQFF
TGTGCCAGCAGTTGGGACTACAATGAGCAGTTCTTC
>TRBJ2-7|TRBV29-1|many|12|NA
CSVAASVYEQYF
TGCAGCGTTGCGGCTAGCGTTTACGAGCAGTACTTC
>TRBJ2-2|TRBV10-3|NA|17|TRBD2
CAISDRTSGSSTGELFF
TGTGCCATCAGTGACCGGACTAGCGGGAGCTCAACCGGGGAGCTGTTTTTT
>TRBJ2-7|TRBV27|few|16|NA
CASSSYDGVGTYEQYF
TGTGCCAGCAGTTCGTACGATGGGGTAGGGACCTACGAGCAGTACTTC
>TRBJ1-5|TRBV6-1|few|14|TRBD1
CASSRDRLNQPQHF
TGTGCCAGCAGTCGGGACAGGCTCAATCAGCCCCAGCATTTT
>TRBJ2-3|TRBV20-1|many|17|NA
CSASVQFGAGSTDTQYF
TGCAGTGCTAGCGTTCAGTTTGGCGCGGGAAGCACAGATACGCAGTATTTT
>TRBJ2-1|TRBV28|NA|13|TRBD2
CASSLGTINEQFF
TGTGCCAGCAGTTTAGGGACTATCAATGAGCAGTTCTTC
>TRBJ1-3|TRBV29-1|few|15|NA
CSVEMGASSGNTIYF
TGCAGCGTTGAAATGGGGGCAAGCTCTGGAAACACCATATATTTT
>TRBJ2-7|TRBV12-3/TRBV12-4|few|15|TRBD1
CASSPRDRGSYEQYF
TGTGCCAGCAGTCCCCGGGACAGGGGCTCCTACGAGCAGTACTTC
>TRBJ2-2|TRBV25-1|few|15|NA
CASSESGRNTGELFF
TGTGCCAGCAGTGAATCCGGGAGAAACACCGGGGAGCTGTTTTTT
>TRBJ2-1|TRBV7-9|NA|13|NA
CASSSGHNNEQFF
TGTGCCAGCAGCTCGGGACATAACAATGAGCAGTTCTTC
>TRBJ2-7|TRBV20-1|many|15|NA
CSARDGSRSTYEQYF
TGCAGTGCTAGAGACGGGTCAAGGAGCACCTACGAGCAGTACTTC
>TRBJ2-3|TRBV6-1|NA|16|NA
CASSRATGTSTDTQYF
TGTGCCAGCAGTCGCGCAACCGGGACTAGCACAGATACGCAGTATTTT
>TRBJ2-7|TRBV2|NA|13|NA
CASKPGDSYEQYF
TGTGCCAGCAAGCCCGGGGACTCCTACGAGCAGTACTTC
>TRBJ2-4|TRBV4-1|NA|17|TRBD2
CASSQEIASGRRNIQYF
TGCGCCAGCAGCCAAGAGATCGCTAGCGGGAGGAGAAACATTCAGTACTTC
>TRBJ2-1|TRBV6-4|many|16|TRBD2
CASSVLAGGKNNEQFF
TGTGCCAGCAGTGTCCTAGCGGGAGGGAAAAACAATGAGCAGTTCTTC
>TRBJ2-1|TRBV29-1|NA|11|TRBD1
CSVPRGNEQFF
TGCAGCGTTCCCAGGGGGAATGAGCAGTTCTTC
>TRBJ2-7|TRBV20-1|NA|14|TRBD1
CSASRLDRGSEQYF
TGCAGTGCTAGCCGACTGGACAGGGGGAGCGAGCAGTACTTC
>TRBJ2-7|TRBV28|many|17|TRBD2
CASTTRTSGRRSGEQYF
TGTGCCAGCACAACGCGAACTAGCGGGAGGAGGTCGGGCGAGCAGTACTTC
>TRBJ2-7|TRBV12-3/TRBV12-4|few|15|NA
CASSPFGRVKYEQYF
TGTGCCAGCAGCCCCTTCGGGCGGGTAAAATACGAGCAGTACTTC
>TRBJ2-7|TRBV7-2|NA|14|TRBD2
CASSLRLASYEQYF
TGTGCCAGCAGCCTCAGACTAGCCTCCTACGAGCAGTACTTC